One and the same sample provided the 9 T cell receptor beta chains below, sequenced in a study of control samples from healthy donors and cancer patients. TCRdb's copy holds only in-frame clones and misses some; the assay was immunoSEQ multiplex PCR. The repertoire holds approximately 26,000 clones, with approximately 85% as singletons. The specimen sequenced was PBMCs. Receptors were obtained from a man in his 60s with colorectal cancer.

This chain links TRBV11-3 with TRBJ2-5; 7 bases are a match to TRBD1. Trimming cost V 5 bases and J 7 bases; bases outside gene matches: 7. CDR1 and CDR2 from the germline V gene are SGHNT and YENEEA. This CDR3 spans 13 amino acids. The CDR3 DNA reads as TGTGCCAGCAGCGTCGACAGGGAAGGGACCCAGTACTTC. Its protein is CASSVDREGTQYF. Variable domain in full (rest from reference TRBV11-3 and TRBJ2-5): EAGVVQSPRYKIIEKKQPVAFWCNPISGHNTLYWYLQNLGQGPELLIRYENEEAVDDSQLPKDRFSAERLKGVDSTLKIQPAELGDSAVYLCASSVDREGTQYFGPGTRLLVL.

V usage is TRBV6-2 or TRBV6-3 and J usage is TRBJ1-1, with D hard to call. This CDR3 region has 14 residues. Germline lookup yields CDR1 MNHEY and CDR2 SVGEGT. Trimming cost V 4 bases and J 0 bases, with 9 bases left between them. The CDR3 region has the DNA TGTGCCAGCAGTTCCGTTTCCATGAACACTGAAGCTTTCTTT. Translation: CASSSVSMNTEAFF.

The chain links TRBV6-2 or TRBV6-3 to TRBJ2-1; 10 bases line up with TRBD2. The V gene's germline CDR1 is MNHEY and CDR2 SVGEGT. This CDR3 is built from 16 residues. V lost 1 base to trimming and J lost 6 bases; unmatched junction nucleotides: 6. CDR3 DNA: TGTGCCAGCAGTTACTGGACTAGCGGATCGTTCAATGAGCAGTTCTTC. It yields the protein CASSYWTSGSFNEQFF.

The chain carries TRBV30 and TRBJ2-4, with 11 bases matching TRBD2. From germline, CDR1 is GTSNPN and CDR2 SVGIG (reference sequence). With 4 bases clipped from V and 13 bases from J, the junction kept 9 bases outside the gene matches. The CDR3 loop spans 13 amino acids. In DNA form, the CDR3 reads TGTGCCTGGAACCCCGTGACTAGCGGGGAACAGTACTTC. Amino acids: CAWNPVTSGEQYF.

J is TRBJ1-1 and V is TRBV4-3, with TRBD1 matching over 7 bases. CDR1 and CDR2 (germline): LGHNA, YSLEER. The length of the CDR3 is 14 residues. The V and J ends lost 3 bases and 4 bases, in that order; junction bases with no gene match: 5. CDR3 region: CASSQGAGGTEAFF. The DNA of the CDR3 is TGCGCCAGCAGCCAGGGGGCAGGGGGCACTGAAGCTTTCTTT.

V usage is TRBV6-6 and J usage is TRBJ2-4; 10 bases are a match to TRBD1. The CDR3 covers 13 residues. The germline V gene has CDR1 MNHNY and CDR2 SVGAGI (reference sequence). After removal of 10 bases from V and 6 bases from J, the junction contained 6 bases not matched to a gene. In nucleotides, the CDR3 is TGTGCCACCCGACAGGGGGCAACAAACATTCAGTACTTC. It encodes CATRQGATNIQYF.

The chain couples TRBV13 to TRBJ1-1; no reliable D call. CDR1 is PRHDT and CDR2 is FYEKMQ in the germline V gene (reference sequence). CDR3 length: 17 residues. V was shortened by 3 bases and J by 2 bases, with 19 bases between the two germline ends. CDR3 DNA sequence: TGTGCCAGCAGCTTCCCGACATACTCGGGGTATAACACTGAAGCTTTCTTT. It yields the protein CASSFPTYSGYNTEAFF.

CDR3 coding DNA: TGTGCCTCCAAACGGGGGGGTGAAAAACTGTTTTTT. It is translated as CASKRGGEKLFF. The rearrangement links TRBV6-5 to TRBJ1-4, with D perhaps TRBD1 (5 bases). This CDR3 is built from 12 residues. With 11 bases removed from V and 7 bases from J, the gap between germline ends came to 14 bases. Germline CDR1 is MNHEY and CDR2 is SVGAGI.

This clone was detected only once. The J gene is TRBJ1-2, the V gene TRBV19, with D maybe TRBD1 (6 bases). The germline gives CDR1 LNHDA, CDR2 SQIVND (reference sequence). V was pared by 10 bases and J by 3 bases, with 21 bases between. CDR3 length: 15 residues. CDR3 in amino acids: CATKIYSTGHYGYTF. The CDR3 coding sequence is TGTGCCACTAAGATATACTCTACAGGGCACTATGGCTACACCTTC.